This TCR beta chain comes out of a study of blood T cell repertoires in COVID-19. Assay used: immunoSEQ multiplex PCR; TCRdb lists only in-frame clones, some missing. There are under 350,000 clones in the sample; roughly 90% occur only once, and around 2.7% lies in the top ten. Germline assignment: CDR1 MNHEY and CDR2 SVGAGI. The CDR3 covers 14 residues. V trimming: 5 bases; J trimming: 9 bases; junction bases outside the gene matches: 10. Everyone who took part was roughly 18 to 89 years old, and they came from 24 US areas. This receptor was taken from a man aged 60 to 75 who had recovered from COVID-19. V is TRBV6-5 and J is TRBJ2-5, with 9 bases aligning to TRBD2. Sample: PBMCs or T cells enriched from blood (not recorded which). The CDR3 sequence is CASSPGTSLDAQYF. The CDR3 bases are TGTGCCAGCAGTCCGGGGACTAGCTTGGATGCCCAGTACTTC.